The sequence of this T cell receptor (beta chain) was determined in a study of graft-versus-host responses after intestinal transplantation. Study in general: All recipients got anti-thymocyte globulin induction, then tacrolimus and steroids for three to four years.

Sequenced by immunoSEQ multiplex PCR; TCRdb stores in-frame clones only, minus some. This sample yields approximately 97,000 clones, of which 85% to 95% are seen a single time; roughly 0.07% belongs to the top ten. About this clone itself: Its antigen is unknown.

Trimming left V 0 bases short and J 4 bases short, with 21 bases between. The CDR3 has 17 amino acids. In germline, CDR1 is SQVTM, CDR2 ANQGSEA. The rearrangement joins TRBV29-1 to TRBJ1-2; D gene uncertain. This clonotype was sampled from a human donor who was the organ donor for an intestinal transplant. Here the sequenced sample was unstimulated CD8+ T cells sorted from spleen or lymph node cells, taken before transplant. Here the CDR3 DNA reads TGCAGCGTTGAAGACCCAGGCCTCCACCAAACCTTCTATGGCTACACCTTC. It codes for CSVEDPGLHQTFYGYTF.